This T cell receptor (beta chain) was sequenced during a study of blood T cell repertoires in COVID-19. On the study more broadly: Researchers got acute and convalescent COVID-19 samples from the United States, Italy and Spain.

CDR1 and CDR2 from the germline V gene are MGHDK and SYGVNS. This CDR3 comprises 10 residues. Authors' analysis steps: From reference gene primer amplification, estimates of nucleated cell counts were derived. Profiled with immunoSEQ multiplex PCR; TCRdb holds only in-frame clones, not every one. V and J calls and clone size are given by that table; D and trimming were obtained from the DNA. This table holds around 220,000 clones, about 84% found once. The TCR was taken from a woman of 80 years or more with COVID-19, enrolled during active disease. The J gene is TRBJ2-1, the V gene TRBV25-1, with 8 bases that match TRBD2. The sequenced sample consisted of peripheral blood. CDR3 in DNA: TGTGTCGGGGGGGGCAATGAGCAGTTCTTC. Its translation: CVGGGNEQFF.